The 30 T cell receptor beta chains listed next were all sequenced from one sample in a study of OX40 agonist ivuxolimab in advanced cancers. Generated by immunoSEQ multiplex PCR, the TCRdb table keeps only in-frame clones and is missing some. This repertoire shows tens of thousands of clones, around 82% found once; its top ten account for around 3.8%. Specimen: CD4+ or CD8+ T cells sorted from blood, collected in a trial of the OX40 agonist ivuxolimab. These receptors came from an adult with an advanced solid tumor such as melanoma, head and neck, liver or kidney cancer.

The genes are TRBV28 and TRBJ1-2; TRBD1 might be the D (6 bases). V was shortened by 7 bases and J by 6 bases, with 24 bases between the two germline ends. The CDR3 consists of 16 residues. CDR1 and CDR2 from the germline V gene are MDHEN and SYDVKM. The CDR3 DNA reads TGTGCCAGCATAGGTTCGGGCAGGGTAGGGGGAAATGGCTACACCTTC. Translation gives CASIGSGRVGGNGYTF.

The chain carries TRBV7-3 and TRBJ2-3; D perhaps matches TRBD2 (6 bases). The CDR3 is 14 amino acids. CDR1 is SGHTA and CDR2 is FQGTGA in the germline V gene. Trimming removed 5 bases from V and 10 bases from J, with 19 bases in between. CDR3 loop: CASSPRPEEGPQYF. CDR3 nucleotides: TGTGCCAGCAGCCCTCGACCCGAGGAGGGGCCGCAGTATTTT.

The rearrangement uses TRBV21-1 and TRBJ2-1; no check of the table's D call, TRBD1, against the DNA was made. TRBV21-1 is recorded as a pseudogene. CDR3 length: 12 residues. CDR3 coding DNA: TGTGCCAGCAGCAAAGTCAGCAATGAGCAGTTCTTC. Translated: CASSKVSNEQFF.

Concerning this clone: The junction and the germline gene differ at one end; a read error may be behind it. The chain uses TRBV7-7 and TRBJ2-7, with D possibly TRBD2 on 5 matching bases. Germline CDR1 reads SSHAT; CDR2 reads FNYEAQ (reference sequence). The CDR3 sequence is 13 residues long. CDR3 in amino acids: CASSLTFSDEQYF. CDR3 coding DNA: TGTGCTAGCAGCTTGACATTTAGCGACGAGCAGTACTTC. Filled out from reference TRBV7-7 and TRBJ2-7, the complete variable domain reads GAGVSQSPRYKVTKRGQDVTLRCDPISSHATLYWYQQALGQGPEFLTYFNYEAQPDKSGLPSDRFSAERPEGSISTLTIQRTEQRDSAMYRCASSLTFSDEQYFGPGTRLTVT.

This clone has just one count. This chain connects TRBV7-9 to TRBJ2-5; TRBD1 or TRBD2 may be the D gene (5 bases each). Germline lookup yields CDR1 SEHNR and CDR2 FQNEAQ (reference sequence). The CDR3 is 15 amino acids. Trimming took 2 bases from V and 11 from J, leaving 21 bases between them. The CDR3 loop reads CASSLRGQARWEQYF. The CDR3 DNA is TGTGCCAGCAGCTTAAGGGGTCAGGCCCGTTGGGAGCAGTACTTC.

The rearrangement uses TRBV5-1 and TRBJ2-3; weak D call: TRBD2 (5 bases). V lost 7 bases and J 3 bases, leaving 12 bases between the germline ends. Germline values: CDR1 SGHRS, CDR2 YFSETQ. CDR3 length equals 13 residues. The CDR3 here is CASRDLPTDTQYF. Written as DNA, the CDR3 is TGCGCCAGCCGGGATTTACCGACAGATACGCAGTATTTT.

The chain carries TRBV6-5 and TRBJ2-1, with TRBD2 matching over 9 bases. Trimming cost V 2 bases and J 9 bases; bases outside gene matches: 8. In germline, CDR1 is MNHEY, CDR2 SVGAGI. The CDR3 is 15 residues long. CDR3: CASSYVAGVSGEQFF. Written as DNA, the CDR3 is TGTGCCAGCAGTTACGTAGCGGGAGTGTCGGGTGAGCAGTTCTTC.

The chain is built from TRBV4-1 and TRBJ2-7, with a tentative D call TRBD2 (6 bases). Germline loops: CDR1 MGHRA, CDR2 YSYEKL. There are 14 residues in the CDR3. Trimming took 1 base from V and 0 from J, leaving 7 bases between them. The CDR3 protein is CASSQAGDSYEQYF. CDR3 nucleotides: TGCGCCAGCAGCCAAGCGGGGGACTCCTACGAGCAGTACTTC.

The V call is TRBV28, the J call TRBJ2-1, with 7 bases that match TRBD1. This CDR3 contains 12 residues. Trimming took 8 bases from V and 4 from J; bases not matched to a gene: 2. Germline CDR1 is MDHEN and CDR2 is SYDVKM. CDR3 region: CASVTGYNEQFF. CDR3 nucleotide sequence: TGTGCCAGCGTGACAGGGTACAATGAGCAGTTCTTC.

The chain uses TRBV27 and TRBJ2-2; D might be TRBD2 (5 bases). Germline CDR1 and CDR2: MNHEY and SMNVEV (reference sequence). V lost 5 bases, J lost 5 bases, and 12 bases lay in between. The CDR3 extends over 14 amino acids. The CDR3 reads CASSSGSVTGELFF. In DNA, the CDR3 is TGTGCCAGCAGTAGCGGATCAGTAACCGGGGAGCTGTTTTTT.

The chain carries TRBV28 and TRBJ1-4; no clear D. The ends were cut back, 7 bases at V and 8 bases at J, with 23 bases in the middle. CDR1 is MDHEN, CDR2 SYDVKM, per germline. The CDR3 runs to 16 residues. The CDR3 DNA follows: TGTGCCAGCACTCGTCACCTCGGTCGGAACATGGAAAAACTGTTTTTT. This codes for CASTRHLGRNMEKLFF.

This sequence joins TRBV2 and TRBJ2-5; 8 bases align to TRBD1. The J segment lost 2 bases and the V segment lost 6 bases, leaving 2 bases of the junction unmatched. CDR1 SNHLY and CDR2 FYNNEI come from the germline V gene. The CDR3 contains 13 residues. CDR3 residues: CASRNRGQETQYF. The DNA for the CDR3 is TGTGCCAGCAGGAACAGGGGGCAAGAGACCCAGTACTTC.

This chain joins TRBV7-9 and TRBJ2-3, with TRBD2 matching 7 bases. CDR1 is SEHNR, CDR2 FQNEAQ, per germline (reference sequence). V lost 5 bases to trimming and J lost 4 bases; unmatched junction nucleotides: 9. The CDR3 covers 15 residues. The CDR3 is CASSPSWTRADTQYF. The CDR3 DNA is TGTGCCAGCAGCCCCTCCTGGACTAGGGCAGATACGCAGTATTTT.

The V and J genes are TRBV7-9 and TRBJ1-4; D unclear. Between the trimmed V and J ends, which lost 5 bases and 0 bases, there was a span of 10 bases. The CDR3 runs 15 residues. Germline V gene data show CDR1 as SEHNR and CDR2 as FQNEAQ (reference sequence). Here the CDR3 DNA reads TGTGCCAGCAGCCCAACAGAAACAACTAATGAAAAACTGTTTTTT. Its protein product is CASSPTETTNEKLFF.

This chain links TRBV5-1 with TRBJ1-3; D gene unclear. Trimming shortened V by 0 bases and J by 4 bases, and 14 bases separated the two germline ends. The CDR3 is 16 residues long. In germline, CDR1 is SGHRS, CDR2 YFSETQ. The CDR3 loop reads CASSLAGTVGGNTIYF. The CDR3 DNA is TGCGCCAGCAGCTTGGCCGGCACCGTGGGGGGAAACACCATATATTTT.

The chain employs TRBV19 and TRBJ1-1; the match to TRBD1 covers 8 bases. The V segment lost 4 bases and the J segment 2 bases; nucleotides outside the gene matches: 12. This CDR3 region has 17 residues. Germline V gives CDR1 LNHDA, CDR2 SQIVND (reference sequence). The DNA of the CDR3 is TGTGCCAGTAGTACTAACCGGGGTGGACAGGGAAACACTGAAGCTTTCTTT. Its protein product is CASSTNRGGQGNTEAFF. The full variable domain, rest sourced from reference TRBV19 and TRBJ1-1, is DGGITQSPKYLFRKEGQNVTLSCEQNLNHDAMYWYRQDPGQGLRLIYYSQIVNDFQKGDIAEGYSVSREKKESFPLTVTSAQKNPTAFYLCASSTNRGGQGNTEAFFGQGTRLTVV.

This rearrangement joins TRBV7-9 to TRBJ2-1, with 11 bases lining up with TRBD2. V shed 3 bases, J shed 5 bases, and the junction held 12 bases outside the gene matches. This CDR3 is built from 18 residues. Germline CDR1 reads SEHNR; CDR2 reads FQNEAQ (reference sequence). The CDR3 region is CASSLPLRLAGRDNEQFF. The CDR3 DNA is TGTGCCAGCAGCTTGCCCCTGCGACTAGCGGGACGTGACAATGAGCAGTTCTTC.

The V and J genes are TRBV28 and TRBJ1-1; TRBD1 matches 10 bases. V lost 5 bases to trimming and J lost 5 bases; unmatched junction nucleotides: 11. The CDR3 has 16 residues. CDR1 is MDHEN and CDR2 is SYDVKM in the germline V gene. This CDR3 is CASSPGQGESWTEAFF. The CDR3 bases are TGTGCCAGCAGTCCCGGACAGGGGGAAAGTTGGACTGAAGCTTTCTTT.

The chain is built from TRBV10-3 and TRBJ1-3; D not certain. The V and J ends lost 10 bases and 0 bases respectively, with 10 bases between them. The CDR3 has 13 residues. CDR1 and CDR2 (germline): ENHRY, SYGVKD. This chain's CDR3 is CATVQDSGNTIYF. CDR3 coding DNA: TGTGCCACGGTTCAGGACTCTGGAAACACCATATATTTT.

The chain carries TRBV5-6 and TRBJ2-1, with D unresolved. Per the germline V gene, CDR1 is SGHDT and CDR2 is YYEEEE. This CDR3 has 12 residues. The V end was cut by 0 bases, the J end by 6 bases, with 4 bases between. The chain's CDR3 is CASSLVANEQFF. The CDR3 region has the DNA TGTGCCAGCAGCTTGGTAGCCAATGAGCAGTTCTTC.

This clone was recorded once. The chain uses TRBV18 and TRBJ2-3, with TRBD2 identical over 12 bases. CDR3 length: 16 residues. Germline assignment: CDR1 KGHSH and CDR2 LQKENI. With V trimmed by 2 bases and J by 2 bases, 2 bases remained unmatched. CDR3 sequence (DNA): TGTGCCAGCTCACCAGGGACTAGCGGGCTCACAGATACGCAGTATTTT. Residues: CASSPGTSGLTDTQYF.

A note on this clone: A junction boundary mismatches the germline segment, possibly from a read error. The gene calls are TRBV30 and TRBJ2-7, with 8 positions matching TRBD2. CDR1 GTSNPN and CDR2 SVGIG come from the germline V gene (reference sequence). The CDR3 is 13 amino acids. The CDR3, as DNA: TGTGCCTGGAGTGTACCTGGGGGACTAGGCCGTCTCTTC. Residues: CAWSVPGGLGRLF.

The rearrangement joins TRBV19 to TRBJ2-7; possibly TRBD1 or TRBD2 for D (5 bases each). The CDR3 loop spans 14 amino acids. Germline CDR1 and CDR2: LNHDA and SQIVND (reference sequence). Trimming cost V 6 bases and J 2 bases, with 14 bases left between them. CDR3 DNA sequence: TGTGCCAGTAGCGAGTCCGGGACGGCCTACGAGCAGTACTTC. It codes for CASSESGTAYEQYF. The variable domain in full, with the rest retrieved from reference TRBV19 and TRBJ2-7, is DGGITQSPKYLFRKEGQNVTLSCEQNLNHDAMYWYRQDPGQGLRLIYYSQIVNDFQKGDIAEGYSVSREKKESFPLTVTSAQKNPTAFYLCASSESGTAYEQYFGPGTRLTVT.

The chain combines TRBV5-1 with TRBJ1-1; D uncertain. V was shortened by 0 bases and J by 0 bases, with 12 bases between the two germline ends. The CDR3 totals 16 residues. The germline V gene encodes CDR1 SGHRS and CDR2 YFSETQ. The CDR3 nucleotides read TGCGCCAGCAGCTTGGTTGAGAGTCAGTTGAACACTGAAGCTTTCTTT. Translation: CASSLVESQLNTEAFF.

CDR3 nucleotides: TGTGCCAGCAGCGACGGGCGGGGGGACTTCTACGAGCAGTACTTC. As protein: CASSDGRGDFYEQYF. This rearrangement joins TRBV27 to TRBJ2-5, with 8 bases identical to TRBD2. The J call may be faulty, since TRBJ2-7 better matches the DNA end. The CDR3 loop spans 15 amino acids. Germline V gives CDR1 MNHEY, CDR2 SMNVEV (reference sequence).

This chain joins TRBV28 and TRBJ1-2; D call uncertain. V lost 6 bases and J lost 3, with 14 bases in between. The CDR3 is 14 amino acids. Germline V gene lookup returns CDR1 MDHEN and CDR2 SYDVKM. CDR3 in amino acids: CASRSGGSDYGYTF. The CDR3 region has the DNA TGTGCCAGCAGGTCTGGAGGGTCGGACTATGGCTACACCTTC.

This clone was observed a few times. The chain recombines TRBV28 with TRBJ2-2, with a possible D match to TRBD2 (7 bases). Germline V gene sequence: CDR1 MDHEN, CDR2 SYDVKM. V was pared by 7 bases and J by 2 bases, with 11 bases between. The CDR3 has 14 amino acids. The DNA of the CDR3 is TGTGCCAGCAAGAGGGGGGGAAACACCGGGGAGCTGTTTTTT. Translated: CASKRGGNTGELFF.

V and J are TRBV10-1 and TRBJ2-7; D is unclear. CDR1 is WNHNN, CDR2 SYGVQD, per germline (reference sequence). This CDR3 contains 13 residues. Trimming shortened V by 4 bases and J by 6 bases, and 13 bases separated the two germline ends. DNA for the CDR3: TGCGCCAGCAGTGGGCCTCCGCCCAGCGAGCAGTACTTC. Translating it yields CASSGPPPSEQYF.

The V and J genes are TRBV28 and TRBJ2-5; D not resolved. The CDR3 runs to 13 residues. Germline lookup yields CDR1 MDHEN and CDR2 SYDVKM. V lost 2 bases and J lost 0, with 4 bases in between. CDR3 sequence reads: CASSLHNQETQYF. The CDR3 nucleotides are TGTGCCAGCAGTTTACACAACCAAGAGACCCAGTACTTC.

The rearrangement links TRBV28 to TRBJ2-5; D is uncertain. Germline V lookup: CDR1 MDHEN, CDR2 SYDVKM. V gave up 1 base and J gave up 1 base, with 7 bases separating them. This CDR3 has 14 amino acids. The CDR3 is CASSLSSFQETQYF. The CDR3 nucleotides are TGTGCCAGCAGTTTATCGAGTTTCCAAGAGACCCAGTACTTC. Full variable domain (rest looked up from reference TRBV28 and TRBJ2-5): DVKVTQSSRYLVKRTGEKVFLECVQDMDHENMFWYRQDPGLGLRLIYFSYDVKMKEKGDIPEGYSVSREKKERFSLILESASTNQTSMYLCASSLSSFQETQYFGPGTRLLVL.